The next 4 T cell receptor beta chains were all read from a single sample in a study of blood T cell repertoires in COVID-19 (dated by TCRdb to the early 2020s). The library was obtained by the immunoSEQ multiplex PCR assay. TCRdb holds this immuneACCESS table with in-frame rearrangements only. Some clones are missing; in checked studies, unresolved V genes explain under half, and the rest has no known cause. The sample table records tens of thousands of clones; less than 90% of these occur just once. The top ten clonotypes cover about 2% of the sample. The specimen sequenced was peripheral blood. These receptors all stem from a woman aged 60-75 years with acute or convalescent COVID-19.

J is TRBJ2-3 and V is TRBV10-3; D possibly corresponds to TRBD2 (6 bases). Trimming cost V 0 bases and J 2 bases, with 12 bases left between them. The CDR3 has 16 amino acids. Germline V gene lookup returns CDR1 ENHRY and CDR2 SYGVKD. The DNA for the CDR3 is TGTGCCATCAGTGAGTCGGGGGGAAGATACACAGATACGCAGTATTTT. It is translated as CAISESGGRYTDTQYF.

This chain connects TRBV28 to TRBJ1-2, with 7 bases fitting TRBD1. V gave up 6 bases and J gave up 9 bases; unmatched junction bases: 13. In germline, CDR1 is MDHEN, CDR2 SYDVKM. The CDR3 has 14 residues. CDR3 sequence (DNA): TGTGCCAGCAGCAAACAGGGGCTCCGGGTTAGCTACACCTTC. This sequence encodes CASSKQGLRVSYTF.

This rearrangement joins TRBV7-8 to TRBJ1-5; no clear D. Looked up from germline, CDR1 is SGHVS and CDR2 is FQNEAQ. Deletions cut 1 base from V and 6 bases from J, with 10 bases between. This CDR3 region has 14 residues. DNA of the CDR3: TGTGCCAGCAGCTTAGTAAATAGTGGTCAGCCCCAGCATTTT. As protein: CASSLVNSGQPQHF.

This clone has just one count. The chain employs TRBV29-1 and TRBJ2-3, with 16 bases lining up with TRBD2. The germline V gene encodes CDR1 SQVTM and CDR2 ANQGSEA. This CDR3 is built from 16 residues. With V trimmed by 7 bases and J by 0 bases, 4 bases remained unmatched. CDR3 loop: CSGGLAGGPSTDTQYF. CDR3 in DNA: TGCAGCGGGGGACTAGCGGGAGGGCCTAGCACAGATACGCAGTATTTT.